This TCR beta chain was captured in a study of regulatory T cells in long-lasting Graves disease. Noted time point: newly diagnosed GD, antithyroid drugs for less than 3 months. From RNA extracted from PBMCs, the TCR library was made. Study outcomes and limitations: Persistent disease samples used TRBV28, TRBJ1-2 and TRBJ2-5 preferentially.

On this clonotype itself: What it binds is unknown.

CDR1 SGHTA and CDR2 FQGNSA come from the germline V gene. The CDR3 covers 14 residues. J was trimmed by 1 base and V by 5 bases; bases with no gene match: 2. Library construction for TCR beta used iRepertoire HTBI primers and Arm-PCR of CDR3 regions. Each CDR3 protein is one row after TCRdb ran MiXCR on the multiplex PCR reads. The sample records 250,000 to 300,000 distinct CDR3 sequences, 15% to 20% being singletons. These data were also reused for a study on T cells in Graves' hyperthyroidism and ophthalmopathy.

The sequences come from peripheral blood mononuclear cells (PBMCs), collected at new diagnosis, from a patient treated with antithyroid drugs. This TCR was sampled from a woman aged 25 to 39 with Graves disease. J is TRBJ2-3 and V is TRBV7-2; TRBD2 matches at 8 bases. This CDR3 is CASSRGGRTDTQYF. The CDR3 DNA reads as TGTGCCAGCAGCCGGGGGGGCCGCACAGATACGCAGTATTTT.